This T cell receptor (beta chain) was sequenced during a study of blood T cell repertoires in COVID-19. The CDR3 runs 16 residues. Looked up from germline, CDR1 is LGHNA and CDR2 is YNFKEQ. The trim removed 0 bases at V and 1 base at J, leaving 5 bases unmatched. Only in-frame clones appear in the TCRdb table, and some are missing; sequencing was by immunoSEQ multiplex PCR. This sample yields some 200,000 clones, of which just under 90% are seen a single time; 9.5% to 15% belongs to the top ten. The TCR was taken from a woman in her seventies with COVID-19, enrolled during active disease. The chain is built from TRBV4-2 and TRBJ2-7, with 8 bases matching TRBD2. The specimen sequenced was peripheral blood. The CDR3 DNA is TGTGCCAGCAGCCAAGATAAGGCTAGCGGGTCCTACGAGCAGTACTTC. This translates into CASSQDKASGSYEQYF.